Each of the 22 T cell receptor beta chains below was sequenced from the same sample in a study of blood T cell repertoires in COVID-19. Generated by immunoSEQ multiplex PCR, the TCRdb table keeps only in-frame clones and is missing some. Of about 80,000 clones in the sample, roughly four fifths were seen once. Source material: peripheral blood. The receptor set was obtained from a man older than 75 with acute or convalescent COVID-19.

The chain combines TRBV10-3 with TRBJ2-1; D may be TRBD2 (5 bases). V was shortened by 4 bases and J by 10 bases, with 11 bases between the two germline ends. This CDR3 region has 12 residues. Germline CDR1 is ENHRY and CDR2 is SYGVKD. CDR3 sequence (DNA): TGTGCCATCAGTGTGGGAGCGGACGAGCAGTTCTTC. Its protein product is CAISVGADEQFF.

The chain combines TRBV6-5 with TRBJ2-7, with TRBD1 matching over 10 bases. Germline CDR1 reads MNHEY; CDR2 reads SVGAGI. The CDR3 has 15 amino acids. The trim removed 6 bases at V and 2 bases at J, leaving 7 bases unmatched. The CDR3 nucleotides read TGTGCCAGCAGGGCAGGGGACAGGGGCCCCTACGAGCAGTACTTC. Translated: CASRAGDRGPYEQYF.

This clone has a handful of counts. The chain couples TRBV2 to TRBJ1-1, with 8 bases matching TRBD1. The CDR3 length is 13 residues. V lost 8 bases, J lost 1 base, and 3 bases stayed unmatched. CDR1 is SNHLY and CDR2 is FYNNEI in the germline V gene. The CDR3 protein is CASGGQENTEAFF. CDR3 DNA: TGTGCCAGCGGGGGACAGGAGAACACTGAAGCTTTCTTT.

The table lists this clone with a few counts. The chain couples TRBV7-3 to TRBJ2-2, with unresolved D. The CDR3 is 15 amino acids. Germline CDR1 and CDR2: SGHTA and FQGTGA. Trimming took off 1 base at V and 3 bases at J, with 9 bases between the two ends. In DNA form, the CDR3 reads TGTGCCAGCAGCTTAAAAGACACGTACACCGGGGAGCTGTTTTTT. Protein sequence: CASSLKDTYTGELFF.

The chain links TRBV19 to TRBJ2-1; weak D call: TRBD2 (6 bases). CDR1 and CDR2 (germline): LNHDA, SQIVND (reference sequence). The CDR3 covers 15 residues. V was shortened by 6 bases and J by 9 bases, with 21 bases between the two germline ends. The CDR3 loop is CASSPSRDSRSEQFF. In DNA form, the CDR3 reads TGTGCCAGTAGCCCCTCCCGGGACTCACGATCTGAGCAGTTCTTC.

CDR3 loop: CASSQVQGNRNTIYF. The CDR3 DNA reads TGTGCCAGCAGCCAAGTACAGGGGAATAGAAACACCATATATTTT. The chain uses TRBV14 and TRBJ1-3, with 7 positions matching TRBD1. V was pared by 1 base and J by 5 bases, with 5 bases of the junction left unmatched. This CDR3 is 15 amino acids long. Germline CDR1 is SGHDN and CDR2 is FVKESK.

This clone was seen only once. This rearrangement joins TRBV19 to TRBJ1-3; perhaps TRBD1 as D (5 bases). The germline CDR1 and CDR2 sequences are LNHDA and SQIVND (reference sequence). V dropped 10 bases and J dropped 4 bases, with 14 bases sitting between them. The CDR3 sequence is 13 residues long. The CDR3 DNA is TGTGCCACGGACACCGGACGAGGAAACACCATATATTTT. Encoded protein: CATDTGRGNTIYF. The whole variable domain, filled in from reference TRBV19 and TRBJ1-3, reads DGGITQSPKYLFRKEGQNVTLSCEQNLNHDAMYWYRQDPGQGLRLIYYSQIVNDFQKGDIAEGYSVSREKKESFPLTVTSAQKNPTAFYLCATDTGRGNTIYFGEGSWLTVV.

The chain couples TRBV5-5 to TRBJ1-1; D remains ambiguous. This CDR3 comprises 14 residues. V dropped 2 bases and J dropped 2 bases, with 10 bases sitting between them. Germline CDR1 and CDR2: SGHKS and YYEKEE (reference sequence). As DNA, the CDR3 is TGTGCCAGCAGCTTCATCCGGGTAAACACTGAAGCTTTCTTT. Translated, it gives CASSFIRVNTEAFF.

The J gene is TRBJ2-2, the V gene TRBV5-4, with D possibly TRBD2 on 7 matching bases. Germline V CDR1 and CDR2: SGHNT, YYREEE (reference sequence). The CDR3 has 14 residues. The V end lost 7 bases, the J end lost 7 bases, and 17 bases lay between the germline ends. The CDR3 nucleotides read TGTGCCAGCTCCCGAAGGGGGGGCGGCGGGGAGCTGTTTTTT. Amino acid sequence: CASSRRGGGGELFF.

This clone was counted a single time. This chain connects TRBV5-6 to TRBJ2-1, with 8 bases that match TRBD1. J was trimmed by 8 bases and V by 4 bases; bases with no gene match: 5. The CDR3 covers 13 residues. Germline V gene lookup returns CDR1 SGHDT and CDR2 YYEEEE. CDR3 in DNA: TGTGCCAGCAGCAACGACAGGGGTGATGAGCAGTTCTTC. Translated: CASSNDRGDEQFF. Full variable domain (rest looked up from reference TRBV5-6 and TRBJ2-1): DAGVTQSPTHLIKTRGQQVTLRCSPKSGHDTVSWYQQALGQGPQFIFQYYEEEERQRGNFPDRFSGHQFPNYSSELNVNALLLGDSALYLCASSNDRGDEQFFGPGTRLTVL.

This rearrangement joins TRBV2 to TRBJ2-2; no definite D call. The CDR3 loop spans 13 amino acids. The germline V and J ends were trimmed by 8 bases and 2 bases, with 9 bases remaining between them. Germline V gene lookup returns CDR1 SNHLY and CDR2 FYNNEI. CDR3 DNA sequence: TGTGCCAGCTCGGGTGAAAACACCGGGGAGCTGTTTTTT. It translates to CASSGENTGELFF.

The rearrangement links TRBV2 to TRBJ2-6; D not certain. Germline-derived CDR1 and CDR2 are SNHLY and FYNNEI. V lost 3 bases to trimming and J lost 1 base, with 10 bases between them. The CDR3 consists of 16 residues. CDR3 protein: CASSEARGSGANVLTF. Here the CDR3 DNA reads TGTGCCAGCAGTGAGGCCCGAGGATCTGGGGCCAACGTCCTGACTTTC.

This rearrangement joins TRBV9 to TRBJ1-5, with D maybe TRBD1 (5 bases). With 0 bases removed from V and 6 bases from J, the gap between germline ends came to 19 bases. Germline loops: CDR1 SGDLS, CDR2 YYNGEE. The CDR3 contains 17 residues. The CDR3 region has the DNA TGTGCCAGCAGCGTAGACGACAGCTCAGCGTGGGGTCAGCCCCAGCATTTT. Protein sequence: CASSVDDSSAWGQPQHF. Together with reference TRBV9 and TRBJ1-5, the CDR3 gives the full variable domain: DSGVTQTPKHLITATGQRVTLRCSPRSGDLSVYWYQQSLDQGLQFLIQYYNGEERAKGNILERFSAQQFPDLHSELNLSSLELGDSALYFCASSVDDSSAWGQPQHFGDGTRLSIL.

For the CDR3, the DNA is TGCGCCAGCAGCCCATCGGGGACAGGGGTCGAGGCTGAAGCTTTCTTT. The encoded protein is CASSPSGTGVEAEAFF. This chain connects TRBV4-1 to TRBJ1-1, with 10 bases lining up with TRBD1. The CDR3 runs to 16 residues. With V trimmed by 4 bases and J by 6 bases, 11 bases remained unmatched. Germline CDR1 is MGHRA and CDR2 is YSYEKL.

This clone was seen more than once but under ten times. The gene calls are TRBV4-1 and TRBJ1-2, with 7 nucleotides matching TRBD1. Germline-derived CDR1 and CDR2 are MGHRA and YSYEKL. After removal of 0 bases from V and 1 base from J, the junction contained 20 bases not matched to a gene. The CDR3 contains 21 residues. CDR3 residues: CASSQDSRQGILRDVNYGYTF. The CDR3 nucleotides are TGCGCCAGCAGCCAAGATTCTCGACAGGGCATTCTCCGAGACGTTAACTATGGCTACACCTTC.

J is TRBJ1-4 and V is TRBV2; possibly TRBD1 for D (6 bases). This CDR3 contains 16 residues. V was pared by 6 bases and J by 2 bases, with 16 bases between. Germline loops: CDR1 SNHLY, CDR2 FYNNEI. The CDR3 spells CASSTGTSFTNEKLFF. CDR3 nucleotides: TGTGCCAGCAGCACCGGGACAAGTTTTACTAATGAAAAACTGTTTTTT.

The rearrangement uses TRBV2 and TRBJ1-2; 7 bases line up with TRBD1. Germline V gene data show CDR1 as SNHLY and CDR2 as FYNNEI. This CDR3 comprises 16 residues. With V trimmed by 6 bases and J by 4 bases, 14 bases remained unmatched. Here the CDR3 reads CASSGLTGPVGYGYTF. The CDR3 DNA reads as TGTGCCAGCAGCGGACTGACAGGGCCTGTGGGCTATGGCTACACCTTC.

This clone is a singleton in its sample. CDR3 protein: CASSFTVADTYEQYF. CDR3 nucleotide sequence: TGTGCCAGCAGTTTCACGGTCGCAGACACGTACGAGCAGTACTTC. The chain has TRBV6-2 or TRBV6-3 and TRBJ2-7; D not certain. The V end lost 4 bases, the J end lost 4 bases, and 17 bases lay between the germline ends. CDR1 and CDR2 (germline): MNHEY, SVGEGT. The CDR3 is 15 amino acids.

The CDR3 DNA sequence: TGTGCCAGCATGAGTCGCACCTCCGGGACTAGACAGGACGAGCAGTACTTC. It encodes CASMSRTSGTRQDEQYF. This chain connects TRBV27 to TRBJ2-7, with 8 positions matching TRBD2. The CDR3 is 17 residues long. Germline CDR1 MNHEY, CDR2 SMNVEV (reference sequence). V gave up 7 bases and J gave up 5 bases; unmatched junction bases: 19.

The rearrangement uses TRBV3-1 (or the pseudogene TRBV3-2) and TRBJ2-7, with a weak D call TRBD2 (7 bases). CDR1 LGHDT and CDR2 YNNKEL come from the germline V gene (reference sequence). This CDR3 is 15 amino acids long. The V end lost 7 bases, the J end lost 0 bases, and 16 bases lay between the germline ends. The CDR3, as DNA: TGTGCCAGCACAGAAGGACTAGGGGGCTCCTACGAGCAGTACTTC. Protein: CASTEGLGGSYEQYF.

This sequence joins TRBV3-1 (or the pseudogene TRBV3-2) and TRBJ2-5; D is possibly TRBD2 (5 bases). This CDR3 is 14 amino acids long. The V end lost 1 base, the J end lost 5 bases, and 11 bases lay between the germline ends. Germline loops: CDR1 LGHDT, CDR2 YNNKEL (reference sequence). The CDR3 sequence: CASSQVTSKETQYF. Here the CDR3 DNA reads TGTGCCAGCAGCCAAGTCACTAGTAAGGAGACCCAGTACTTC.

The chain combines TRBV7-9 with TRBJ1-2; 8 bases agree with TRBD1. This CDR3 is 13 amino acids long. V lost 3 bases, J lost 6 bases, and 3 bases stayed unmatched. Germline CDR1 reads SEHNR; CDR2 reads FQNEAQ (reference sequence). The CDR3 is CASSFLTGDGYTF. DNA for the CDR3: TGTGCCAGCAGCTTCCTGACAGGGGATGGCTACACCTTC.